The 15 T cell receptor beta chains presented below share a single source sample, sequenced in a study of T cell changes during pregnancy in multiple sclerosis. The assay was immunoSEQ multiplex PCR, and TCRdb's table has in-frame clones only and misses some. Here the sample spans about 18,000 clones, around 87% being singletons. This material consisted of CD8+ T cells from peripheral blood mononuclear cells, taken in the third trimester of pregnancy. The source is a female donor in good health, enrolled as a control in a pregnancy study.

The gene calls are TRBV27 and TRBJ2-7; TRBD2 matches 12 bases. The ends lost 2 bases at V and 3 bases at J; junction bases unmatched: 2. CDR3 size: 15 residues. The germline gives CDR1 MNHEY, CDR2 SMNVEV (reference sequence). CDR3 coding DNA: TGTGCCAGCAGTTTAATGACTAGCGGGGGCTACGAGCAGTACTTC. It specifies CASSLMTSGGYEQYF.

V is TRBV29-1 and J is TRBJ2-1, with 8 nucleotides matching TRBD1. The V segment lost 6 bases and the J segment 3 bases; nucleotides outside the gene matches: 10. The CDR3 covers 15 residues. Germline assignment: CDR1 SQVTM and CDR2 ANQGSEA. The CDR3 bases are TGCAGCGTCCAGATCGACAGGGGAATCTACAATGAGCAGTTCTTC. Protein sequence: CSVQIDRGIYNEQFF.

This clone was seen only a few times. The chain uses TRBV19 and TRBJ2-1; 7 positions agree with TRBD2. Looked up from germline, CDR1 is LNHDA and CDR2 is SQIVND (reference sequence). The CDR3 is made up of 15 amino acids. The junction had 8 bases not matched to a gene; V was cut back by 4 bases and J by 5 bases. CDR3 in amino acids: CASSSRAGRNNEQFF. DNA for the CDR3: TGTGCCAGTAGTAGCCGAGCGGGACGCAACAATGAGCAGTTCTTC.

The chain couples TRBV11-2 to TRBJ1-3, with a possible D match to TRBD1 (6 bases). The CDR3 length is 16 residues. Trimming took 5 bases from V and 1 from J, leaving 15 bases between them. Per germline, CDR1 SGHAT and CDR2 FQNNGV. CDR3 residues: CASSVWDTPSGNTIYF. As DNA, the CDR3 is TGTGCCAGCAGCGTGTGGGACACCCCGTCTGGAAACACCATATATTTT.

V gene TRBV27 combines with J gene TRBJ2-1, with D hard to call. Per germline, CDR1 MNHEY and CDR2 SMNVEV (reference sequence). The CDR3 runs to 17 residues. The V and J ends lost 1 base and 7 bases respectively, with 20 bases between them. CDR3 nucleotides: TGTGCCAGCAGTTTATACCGCCTGCTTAGTATGGTGAATGAGCAGTTCTTC. Translated: CASSLYRLLSMVNEQFF.

This clone was detected a few times. The chain joins TRBV6-4 to TRBJ2-3, with D possibly being TRBD2 (5 bases). This CDR3 is built from 15 residues. The V end lost 0 bases, the J end lost 0 bases, and 7 bases lay between the germline ends. Looked up from germline, CDR1 is MRHNA and CDR2 is SNTAGT. The CDR3 reads CASSDSTGSTDTQYF. DNA of the CDR3: TGTGCCAGCAGTGACTCGACGGGGAGCACAGATACGCAGTATTTT.

This clone was recorded a few times. The sample has other DNA sequences that encode this CDR3 too. The V and J genes are TRBV27 and TRBJ2-7, with TRBD1 matching over 10 bases. The CDR3 is 16 amino acids. V was clipped by 2 bases and J by 1 base; unmatched bases: 5. Per germline, CDR1 MNHEY and CDR2 SMNVEV (reference sequence). The CDR3 protein is CASSLGDRGLSYEQYF. As DNA, the CDR3 is TGTGCCAGCAGTTTAGGGGACAGGGGTCTTTCCTACGAGCAGTACTTC.

V and J are TRBV7-8 and TRBJ1-1; 7 bases align to TRBD1. This CDR3 contains 15 residues. V lost 1 base to trimming and J lost 3 bases; unmatched junction nucleotides: 5. Looked up from germline, CDR1 is SGHVS and CDR2 is FQNEAQ. The CDR3 DNA reads as TGTGCCAGCAGCTTAGACGAAGGGGGCTACACTGAAGCTTTCTTT. As protein: CASSLDEGGYTEAFF.

The genes are TRBV13 and TRBJ2-1, with a weak D call TRBD2 (5 bases). Germline CDR1 and CDR2: PRHDT and FYEKMQ (reference sequence). CDR3 length: 17 residues. V gave up 5 bases and J gave up 0 bases, with 17 bases separating them. The CDR3 loop is CASSPTAERISYNEQFF. As DNA, the CDR3 is TGTGCCAGCAGCCCCACTGCGGAGCGGATCTCCTACAATGAGCAGTTCTTC.

The CDR3 bases are TGTGCCAGCAGGTCAGGTTGGGTCACTGAAGCTTTCTTT. It is translated as CASRSGWVTEAFF. This sequence joins TRBV13 and TRBJ1-1, with no clear D. V was shortened by 6 bases and J by 4 bases, with 12 bases between the two germline ends. The germline V gene has CDR1 PRHDT and CDR2 FYEKMQ (reference sequence). CDR3 length equals 13 residues.

To note about this clone: Other DNA sequences in this specimen translate into the identical CDR3. The gene calls are TRBV12-5 and TRBJ1-1; D not resolved. V was trimmed by 3 bases and J by 5 bases, leaving 10 bases between them. The CDR3 loop spans 13 amino acids. Germline CDR1 and CDR2: LGHNT and FRNRAP. The CDR3 DNA reads TGTGCTAGTGGTTTAGGAGGCGGAACTGAAGCTTTCTTT. Its translation is CASGLGGGTEAFF.

This chain links TRBV5-6 with TRBJ2-3, with TRBD2 matching over 7 bases. This CDR3 spans 16 amino acids. CDR1 is SGHDT and CDR2 is YYEEEE in the germline V gene. Trimming removed 0 bases from V and 6 bases from J; junction bases left unmatched: 10. For the CDR3, the DNA is TGTGCCAGCAGCTTGGGGGGCGGGGGTGTCGCGGATACGCAGTATTTT. It is translated as CASSLGGGGVADTQYF.

J is TRBJ2-7 and V is TRBV29-1; 11 bases align to TRBD2. The length of the CDR3 is 14 residues. From germline, CDR1 is SQVTM and CDR2 ANQGSEA. The V gene end was trimmed by 7 bases and the J gene end by 7 bases; junction bases not matched to a gene: 12. CDR3 protein: CSASLAGALGEQYF. The CDR3 DNA sequence: TGCAGCGCCTCACTAGCGGGAGCGCTCGGGGAGCAGTACTTC.

By share of the sample, this clone is medium-sized (0.01 to 0.1%). V and J are TRBV6-1 and TRBJ2-7; tentatively, D is TRBD1 (6 bases). The germline gives CDR1 MNHNS, CDR2 SASEGT. Between the trimmed V and J ends, which lost 1 base and 2 bases, there was a span of 15 bases. The CDR3 covers 16 residues. The CDR3 protein is CASSEGLVRGAYEQYF. DNA for the CDR3: TGTGCCAGCAGTGAAGGCTTAGTCAGGGGAGCCTACGAGCAGTACTTC.

V is TRBV27 and J is TRBJ1-6, with TRBD1 as a possible D gene (6 bases). CDR1 MNHEY and CDR2 SMNVEV come from the germline V gene (reference sequence). Deletions cut 6 bases from V and 9 bases from J, with 15 bases between. The CDR3 spans 14 residues. CDR3 DNA sequence: TGTGCCAGCAGAAGGGGGGGCAATTCTTCACCCCTCCACTTT. Its translation is CASRRGGNSSPLHF.